Sequencing of this TCR beta chain was carried out in a study of T cell responses to AZD1222 COVID-19 vaccine. V dropped 1 base and J dropped 3 bases, with 14 bases sitting between them. This CDR3 has 16 amino acids. Germline-derived CDR1 and CDR2 are LNHNV and YYDKDF (reference sequence). Generated by immunoSEQ multiplex PCR, the TCRdb table keeps only in-frame clones and is missing some. The table lists 150,000 or so clones, 93% of them singletons. General study points: Dominant CD4 TCR responses targeted spike regions 160-218 and 743-854. No day 14 peak samples; only post-peak repertoires were characterized. Breadth and depth of Spike-specific TCRs rose after two AZD1222 doses. The donor group comprised mostly white British people and more females; the analysis possibly underestimated clonal diversity.

A word on this clone: Its antigen is unidentified.

The sample consisted of peripheral blood, taken on day 0 of MenACWY control vaccination. The sequence was collected from an adult in good health. The rearrangement links TRBV15 to TRBJ2-3, with D possibly matching TRBD2 (6 bases). In nucleotides, the CDR3 is TGTGCCACCAGCAGAGTCCCGGCGGGAACTACAGATACGCAGTATTTT. It is translated as CATSRVPAGTTDTQYF. The whole variable domain, remainder taken from reference TRBV15 and TRBJ2-3, is DAMVIQNPRYQVTQFGKPVTLSCSQTLNHNVMYWYQQKSSQAPKLLFHYYDKDFNNEADTPDNFQSRRPNTSFCFLDIRSPGLGDTAMYLCATSRVPAGTTDTQYFGPGTRLTVL.